This T cell receptor (beta chain) was identified in a study of blood T cell repertoires in COVID-19 (dated by TCRdb to the early 2020s). Regarding the complete study: The collaborator samples originated in the United States, Italy and Spain and spanned the acute and convalescent phases of COVID-19. The prospective study material was composed of cDNA or gDNA derived from T cells, B-cell-depleted T cells, or PBMCs. HLA class I and class II types, where available, came from metadata supplied by the sample provider rather than from assay-based typing. The samples were drawn from two sources: the first 160 participants of the ongoing ImmuneRACE study, and 1,200 or so subjects contributed by 6 global collaborators. Deeply sampled blood TCRbeta repertoires from subjects exposed to, actively infected with, or recovered from COVID-19 were included in the dataset. The repertoires were released in a freely available public database intended as a resource for research on the immune response to SARS-CoV-2. Sample metadata almost always included a de-identified subject ID, COVID-19 status, age in years and sex. Overall study outcomes, separate from this receptor: Clinical and demographic metadata were provided uncurated, with the amount varying by source and participant.

TCRbeta CDR3 regions were amplified from genomic DNA using the immunoSEQ Assay, a bias-controlled multiplex PCR. As for the original processing: The number of nucleated cells in each sample was estimated by amplification of reference gene primers within the assay. To quantify the absolute abundance of each unique TCRbeta CDR3 rearrangement, sequence reads were collapsed and filtered. For each sample, productive Simpson clonality was calculated by taking the square root of Simpson's diversity index across productive rearrangements. TCRdb carries this immuneACCESS record with in-frame sequences only. Its versions omit some clonotypes, under half of them owing to an unresolved V gene in the studies checked, with the rest unexplained. D and trimming come from the DNA, and the V and J calls and clone size come from that table. This sample holds under 150,000 clones; 88% were observed only once. Over 6.5% of the sample is held by the ten biggest clonotypes.

A second Seattle source provided samples from volunteer blood donors who had recovered from COVID-19. Collaborating institutions collected whole blood in K2EDTA tubes following their own protocols. For TCRbeta analysis, collaborators shipped samples as frozen whole blood, isolated PBMCs, or DNA extracted from either of those sample types. Note on this clone: The antigen this receptor binds is unknown. No much larger clone is present one base from it, and per-base qualities are unavailable.

V and J are trimmed by 6 bases and 4 bases, and the gene matches miss 9 bases of the junction. The CDR3 numbers 14 residues from cysteine through phenylalanine. Only the CDR3 part of the read is kept: 42 bases, read in frame from the first base. The germline V gene encodes CDR1 SGHTA and CDR2 FQGNSA. Sequencing was done on a sample of peripheral blood. In this chain, TRBV7-2 is recombined with TRBJ2-7; 7 middle bases align to TRBD1. This TCR was sampled from a woman between 65 and 79 years old who had recovered from COVID-19. The CDR3 has the sequence CASSRQGDFYEQYF. The bases read TGTGCCAGCAGTCGACAGGGAGACTTTTACGAGCAGTACTTC.